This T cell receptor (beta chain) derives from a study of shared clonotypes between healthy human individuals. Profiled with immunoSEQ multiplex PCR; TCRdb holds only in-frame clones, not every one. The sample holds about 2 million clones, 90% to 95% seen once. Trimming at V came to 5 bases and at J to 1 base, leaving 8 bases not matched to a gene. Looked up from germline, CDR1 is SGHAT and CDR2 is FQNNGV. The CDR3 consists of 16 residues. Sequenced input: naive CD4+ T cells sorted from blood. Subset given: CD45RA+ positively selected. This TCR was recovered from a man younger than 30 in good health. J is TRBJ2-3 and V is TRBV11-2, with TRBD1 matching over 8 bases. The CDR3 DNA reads TGTGCCAGCAGCCCTACAGGGGGAGGACGCACAGATACGCAGTATTTT. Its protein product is CASSPTGGGRTDTQYF.